Listed below are T cell receptor beta chains from one sample, sequenced in a study of blood T cells in healthy people across ages. TCRdb reanalysed the 5' RACE reads using MiXCR and keeps one entry per CDR3 protein. The data hold 1.2 million to 1.5 million distinct CDR3 sequences, with 42% observed a single time. The specimen sequenced was blood. The receptors shown here come from a woman aged 18-29 years in good health. CDR3s include the opening cysteine and the closing phenylalanine or tryptophan. The D gene is left open where the match is weak. Clone size appears in some rows only: once, few, many, or a class for an expanded clone.

. TRBJ2-1 TRBD1 TRBV3-1 CASSRHWGQGIDNEQFF TGTGCCAGCAGCCGCCACTGGGGACAGGGAATTGACAATGAGCAGTTCTTC
. TRBJ1-2 . TRBV3-1 CASSPSSTGYYGYTF TGTGCCAGCAGCCCGTCCTCGACAGGATACTATGGCTACACCTTC
. TRBJ2-1 TRBD2 TRBV6-2/TRBV6-3 CASRTTSGVEQFF TGTGCCAGCCGAACTACTAGCGGGGTGGAGCAGTTCTTC
few TRBJ2-7 TRBD1 TRBV29-1 CSVEEFGTGNEQYF TGCAGCGTTGAAGAATTTGGGACAGGGAACGAGCAGTACTTC
few TRBJ1-2 . TRBV9 CASSGSRYGYTF TGTGCCAGCAGTGGCAGCCGCTATGGCTACACCTTC
. TRBJ1-2 . TRBV6-5 CASSTGINYGYTF TGTGCCAGCAGCACAGGGATTAACTATGGCTACACCTTC
once TRBJ2-7 . TRBV7-8 CASSLGGPGPYEQYF TGTGCCAGCAGCTTAGGGGGGCCGGGCCCCTACGAGCAGTACTTC
few TRBJ2-3 TRBD1 TRBV12-3/TRBV12-4 CASRGTGGSTDTQYF TGTGCCAGCAGGGGTACAGGGGGGAGCACAGATACGCAGTATTTT
. TRBJ2-1 . TRBV5-1 CASVQTPSLGNEQFF TGCGCCAGCGTCCAAACTCCTAGCCTCGGCAATGAGCAGTTCTTC
many TRBJ2-6 . TRBV5-1 CASSQGSISGANVLTF TGCGCCAGCAGCCAGGGCTCTATATCGGGGGCCAACGTCCTGACTTTC
. TRBJ2-1 . TRBV28 CASSLNWGEQFF TGTGCCAGCAGTTTAAACTGGGGTGAGCAGTTCTTC
few TRBJ2-5 TRBD2 TRBV4-1 CASSQESGMVQETQYF TGCGCCAGCAGCCAAGAGAGCGGGATGGTCCAAGAGACCCAGTACTTC
. TRBJ1-1 TRBD1 TRBV5-6 CASSAGQGASGAFF TGTGCCAGCAGCGCGGGACAGGGGGCATCAGGAGCTTTCTTT
. TRBJ2-6 TRBD2 TRBV20-1 CSARVLAGASGANVLTF TGCAGTGCTAGAGTACTAGCGGGGGCCTCTGGGGCCAACGTCCTGACTTTC
. TRBJ2-3 TRBD2 TRBV4-2 CASSQDRTGTSLSHTQYF TGTGCCAGCAGCCAAGATCGGACCGGGACTAGTCTCTCTCATACGCAGTATTTT
once TRBJ1-2 TRBD1 TRBV28 CASRLQGDLYGYTF TGTGCCAGCAGATTACAGGGGGACCTCTATGGCTACACCTTC
. TRBJ1-1 . TRBV5-1 CASQKTFGSGMNTEAFF TGCGCCAGCCAAAAAACCTTCGGATCTGGGATGAACACTGAAGCTTTCTTT
. TRBJ2-1 . TRBV6-1 CASRPRGGGDEQFF TGTGCCAGCAGGCCTAGGGGGGGTGGGGATGAGCAGTTCTTC